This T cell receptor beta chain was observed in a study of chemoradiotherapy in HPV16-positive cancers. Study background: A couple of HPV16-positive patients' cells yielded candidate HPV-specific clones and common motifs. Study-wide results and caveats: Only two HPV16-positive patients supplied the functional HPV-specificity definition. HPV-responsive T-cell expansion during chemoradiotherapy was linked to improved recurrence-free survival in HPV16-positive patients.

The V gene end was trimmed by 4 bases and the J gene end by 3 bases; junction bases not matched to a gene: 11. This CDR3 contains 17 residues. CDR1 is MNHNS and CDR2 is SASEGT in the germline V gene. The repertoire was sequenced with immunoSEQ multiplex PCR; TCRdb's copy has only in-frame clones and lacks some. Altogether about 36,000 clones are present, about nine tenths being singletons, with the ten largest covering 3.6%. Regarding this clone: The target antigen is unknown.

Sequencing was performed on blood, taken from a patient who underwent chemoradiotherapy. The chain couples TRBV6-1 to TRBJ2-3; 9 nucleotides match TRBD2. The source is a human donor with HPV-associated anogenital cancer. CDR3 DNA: TGTGCCAGCAGTGCAAGCGGGGGGCGCTGGGGTACAGATACGCAGTATTTT. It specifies CASSASGGRWGTDTQYF.